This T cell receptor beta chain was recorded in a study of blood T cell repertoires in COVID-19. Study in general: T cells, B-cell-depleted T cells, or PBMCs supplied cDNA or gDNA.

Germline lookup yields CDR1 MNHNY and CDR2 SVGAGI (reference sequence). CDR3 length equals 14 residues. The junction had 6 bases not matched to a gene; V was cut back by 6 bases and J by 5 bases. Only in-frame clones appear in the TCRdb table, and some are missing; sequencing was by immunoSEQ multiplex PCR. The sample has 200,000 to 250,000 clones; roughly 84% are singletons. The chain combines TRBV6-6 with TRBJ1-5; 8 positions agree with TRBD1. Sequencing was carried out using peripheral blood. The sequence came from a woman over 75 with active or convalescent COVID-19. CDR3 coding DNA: TGTGCCAGCAGCTTGGACAGGGCTTATCAGCCCCAGCATTTT. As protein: CASSLDRAYQPQHF.